Each of the 32 T cell receptor beta chains below was sequenced from the same sample in a study of CD8 T cells in Susac syndrome. Reverse transcription used 0.5 to 1 ug RNA and random hexamers. Each CDR3 protein gets one entry after TCRdb re-called the immunoSEQ multiplex PCR reads with MiXCR. This table has about 240,000 distinct CDR3 sequences, 90% to 96% appearing once. The source material was CD4+ T cells from PBMCs. The receptors were sampled from a human donor with Susac syndrome.

The rearrangement links TRBV7-8 to TRBJ1-5; weak D call: TRBD1 (6 bases). Trimming stripped 2 bases from V and 12 bases from J, with 14 bases between. Germline V gene lookup returns CDR1 SGHVS and CDR2 FQNEAQ. The CDR3 consists of 13 residues. The CDR3 loop reads CASSLPHGGGQHF. In nucleotides, the CDR3 is TGTGCCAGCAGCTTACCCCATGGAGGGGGCCAGCATTTT.

V gene TRBV3-1 combines with J gene TRBJ2-6; unclear D gene. This CDR3 is built from 16 residues. Germline V gives CDR1 LGHDT, CDR2 YNNKEL (reference sequence). V lost 1 base and J 1 base, leaving 8 bases between the germline ends. CDR3 nucleotide sequence: TGTGCCAGCAGCCAAGGTGGAGCATCTGGGGCCAACGTCCTGACTTTC. Translated: CASSQGGASGANVLTF.

V gene TRBV29-1 combines with J gene TRBJ1-1, with D hard to call. V lost 8 bases and J lost 0, with 19 bases in between. Germline CDR1 reads SQVTM; CDR2 reads ANQGSEA. This CDR3 contains 15 residues. CDR3 nucleotides: TGCAGCCCCGAACCCCCAATCGTTATGAACACTGAAGCTTTCTTT. It specifies CSPEPPIVMNTEAFF. The whole variable domain, filled in from reference TRBV29-1 and TRBJ1-1, reads SAVISQKPSRDICQRGTSLTIQCQVDSQVTMMFWYRQQPGQSLTLIATANQGSEATYESGFVIDKFPISRPNLTFSTLTVSNMSPEDSSIYLCSPEPPIVMNTEAFFGQGTRLTVV.

This chain uses TRBV28 with TRBJ2-7, with 16 bases that match TRBD2. The CDR3 covers 16 residues. The germline gives CDR1 MDHEN, CDR2 SYDVKM. V shed 7 bases, J shed 9 bases, and the junction held 12 bases outside the gene matches. CDR3 sequence (DNA): TGTGCCAGCACCCCGGGACTAGCGGGAGGGGCAGCGACGCAGTACTTC. Amino acid sequence: CASTPGLAGGAATQYF.

The chain joins TRBV12-3 or TRBV12-4 to TRBJ1-5; D perhaps matches TRBD1 (6 bases). The CDR3 is 13 amino acids. V was shortened by 8 bases and J by 5 bases, with 13 bases between the two germline ends. The CDR3 coding sequence is TGTGCCAGCGGAGGGCAGGGGTATCAGCCCCAGCATTTT. It specifies CASGGQGYQPQHF.

The chain couples TRBV7-9 to TRBJ1-1, with D unresolved. Germline lookup yields CDR1 SEHNR and CDR2 FQNEAQ (reference sequence). The CDR3 runs to 15 residues. The V gene lost 1 base and the J gene lost 0 bases, with 9 bases spanning the gap. The CDR3 DNA reads as TGTGCCAGCAGCTTAGGACGGAGCATGAACACTGAAGCTTTCTTT. Translation: CASSLGRSMNTEAFF.

This chain uses TRBV14 with TRBJ2-1; 10 nucleotides agree with TRBD1. Germline CDR1 SGHDN, CDR2 FVKESK. The CDR3 contains 11 residues. The V segment lost 6 bases and the J segment 14 bases; nucleotides outside the gene matches: 4. CDR3 coding DNA: TGTGCCAGCAGTCCCGGGACAGGGGAGTTCTTC. It is translated as CASSPGTGEFF.

J is TRBJ2-7 and V is TRBV23-1; tentative D call: TRBD1 (6 bases). TRBV23-1 is an ORF, and what it does is uncertain. The CDR3 length is 16 residues. The ends were cut back, 6 bases at V and 6 bases at J, with 24 bases in the middle. The CDR3 region is CASSSPATGLRCEQYF. The CDR3 DNA is TGCGCCAGCAGCAGCCCCGCGACAGGCCTTAGGTGCGAGCAGTACTTC.

This rearrangement joins TRBV20-1 to TRBJ2-7; TRBD1 matches at 12 bases. Germline V gene lookup returns CDR1 DFQATT and CDR2 SNEGSKA (reference sequence). The V and J ends lost 6 bases and 2 bases, in that order; junction bases with no gene match: 5. The CDR3 has 14 amino acids. The CDR3, as DNA: TGCAGTGCAACGGGACAGGGGGCGACCTACGAGCAGTACTTC. As protein: CSATGQGATYEQYF.

J is TRBJ1-1 and V is TRBV28, with no clear D. The CDR3 loop spans 11 amino acids. With 2 bases removed from V and 11 bases from J, the gap between germline ends came to 9 bases. Per the germline V gene, CDR1 is MDHEN and CDR2 is SYDVKM. CDR3 sequence (DNA): TGTGCCAGCAGTTTAAGCGTGGGGGCTTTCTTT. It codes for CASSLSVGAFF. Full variable domain (remainder filled in from reference TRBV28 and TRBJ1-1): DVKVTQSSRYLVKRTGEKVFLECVQDMDHENMFWYRQDPGLGLRLIYFSYDVKMKEKGDIPEGYSVSREKKERFSLILESASTNQTSMYLCASSLSVGAFFGQGTRLTVV.

The chain couples TRBV4-1 to TRBJ1-2; 7 nucleotides align to TRBD1. CDR1 and CDR2 from the germline V gene are MGHRA and YSYEKL. With V trimmed by 1 base and J by 3 bases, 11 bases remained unmatched. The CDR3 totals 17 residues. The CDR3 loop is CASSQASWSGGHYGYTF. The CDR3 nucleotides are TGCGCCAGCAGCCAAGCTTCGTGGTCAGGGGGGCACTATGGCTACACCTTC.

This chain connects TRBV12-5 to TRBJ2-2, with TRBD1 as a possible D gene (6 bases). The CDR3 has 13 residues. Germline values: CDR1 LGHNT, CDR2 FRNRAP. V lost 3 bases and J lost 7, with 9 bases in between. The CDR3 here is CASGFTRGGELFF. The CDR3 DNA sequence: TGTGCTAGTGGTTTTACCAGGGGCGGGGAGCTGTTTTTT.

V and J are TRBV29-1 and TRBJ1-5; D is perhaps TRBD1 (6 bases). This CDR3 region has 12 residues. Looked up from germline, CDR1 is SQVTM and CDR2 is ANQGSEA. Trimming shortened V by 7 bases and J by 6 bases, and 13 bases separated the two germline ends. CDR3: CSDTGPGQPQHF. CDR3 DNA sequence: TGCAGCGACACAGGGCCAGGTCAGCCCCAGCATTTT.

The rearrangement joins TRBV12-3 or TRBV12-4 to TRBJ1-1; D may be TRBD1 (6 bases). The CDR3 covers 15 residues. V dropped 6 bases and J dropped 6 bases, with 20 bases sitting between them. The CDR3 bases are TGTGCCAGCAGCCGACAGGTCCAGCGGTCGGCTGAAGCTTTCTTT. Translation: CASSRQVQRSAEAFF.

V is TRBV9 and J is TRBJ2-6; D gene unclear. The germline V gene encodes CDR1 SGDLS and CDR2 YYNGEE. This CDR3 comprises 15 residues. Trimming took 3 bases from V and 3 from J, leaving 10 bases between them. The CDR3 loop reads CASSDRSLGANVLTF. DNA for the CDR3: TGTGCCAGCAGCGACCGTTCCCTTGGGGCCAACGTCCTGACTTTC.

This clonotype was observed once. The genes are TRBV27 and TRBJ2-4, with D perhaps TRBD1 or TRBD2 (5 bases each). CDR1 MNHEY and CDR2 SMNVEV come from the germline V gene (reference sequence). This CDR3 has 15 amino acids. V dropped 5 bases and J dropped 1 base, with 12 bases sitting between them. The CDR3 reads CASSEGPVAKNIQYF. DNA of the CDR3: TGTGCCAGCAGTGAGGGGCCGGTGGCCAAAAACATTCAGTACTTC.

The J gene is TRBJ2-7, the V gene TRBV4-1; TRBD2 is a possible D gene (5 bases). This CDR3 has 15 amino acids. Trimming pared 0 bases from V and 3 bases from J, leaving 12 bases between. The V gene's germline CDR1 is MGHRA and CDR2 YSYEKL. DNA for the CDR3: TGCGCCAGCAGCCAAGACGGGAATCACTACTACGAGCAGTACTTC. It encodes CASSQDGNHYYEQYF.

V and J are TRBV20-1 and TRBJ1-2, with TRBD1 as a possible D gene (6 bases). CDR1 DFQATT and CDR2 SNEGSKA come from the germline V gene (reference sequence). V dropped 0 bases and J dropped 4 bases, with 15 bases sitting between them. The CDR3 length is 15 residues. DNA for the CDR3: TGCAGTGCTAGAGAAAAAGGACAGCTTCTCTATGGCTACACCTTC. The encoded protein is CSAREKGQLLYGYTF.

This CDR3 reads CASSVVGRPPVNEKLFF. The CDR3, as DNA: TGTGCCAGCAGCGTAGTTGGACGGCCTCCCGTGAATGAAAAACTGTTTTTT. This chain uses TRBV9 with TRBJ1-4; no reliable D call. V lost 0 bases and J lost 5, with 17 bases in between. The CDR3 has 17 residues. The germline gives CDR1 SGDLS, CDR2 YYNGEE.

The genes are TRBV7-2 and TRBJ2-7, with TRBD1 matching 9 bases. There are 15 residues in the CDR3. Germline V gene lookup returns CDR1 SGHTA and CDR2 FQGNSA. V trimming: 4 bases; J trimming: 6 bases; junction bases outside the gene matches: 10. The CDR3 DNA follows: TGTGCCAGCAGCTACGTCCCGGGACAGGGCCGCGAGCAGTACTTC. Translated, it gives CASSYVPGQGREQYF.

The chain carries TRBV3-1 and TRBJ1-5; D not certain. The V and J ends lost 0 bases and 1 base respectively, with 4 bases between them. Germline V CDR1 and CDR2: LGHDT, YNNKEL (reference sequence). The CDR3 loop spans 14 amino acids. The CDR3 bases are TGTGCCAGCAGCCAAGATCACAGCAATCAGCCCCAGCATTTT. Translation: CASSQDHSNQPQHF.

The genes are TRBV12-3 or TRBV12-4 and TRBJ1-1; D not certain. V was shortened by 5 bases and J by 3 bases, with 22 bases between the two germline ends. The CDR3 totals 17 residues. CDR3 loop: CASSPPVRPSDDTEAFF. In nucleotides, the CDR3 is TGTGCCAGCAGTCCCCCCGTTCGCCCCTCGGATGACACTGAAGCTTTCTTT.

The chain combines TRBV5-4 with TRBJ2-2; maybe TRBD2 (5 bases). V lost 5 bases to trimming and J lost 7 bases, with 15 bases between them. The CDR3 sequence is 14 residues long. Germline V gene sequence: CDR1 SGHNT, CDR2 YYREEE (reference sequence). As DNA, the CDR3 is TGTGCCAGCAGGGCCGTGGGAGCCGGCGGGGAGCTGTTTTTT. Amino acid sequence: CASRAVGAGGELFF.

J is TRBJ1-2 and V is TRBV7-9; maybe TRBD1 (5 bases). This CDR3 has 13 amino acids. CDR1 and CDR2 from the germline V gene are SEHNR and FQNEAQ (reference sequence). Trimming took 3 bases from V and 6 from J, leaving 11 bases between them. The CDR3 region has the DNA TGTGCCAGCAGCTTGCAGACAGTTCATGGCTACACCTTC. Its translation: CASSLQTVHGYTF.

The V gene is TRBV3-1, the J gene TRBJ2-1; 11 nucleotides line up with TRBD2. The germline V gene encodes CDR1 LGHDT and CDR2 YNNKEL (reference sequence). V shed 4 bases and J 9 bases; nucleotides not matched to a gene: 2. The CDR3 contains 13 residues. CDR3 nucleotides: TGTGCCAGCAGCCCTGGACTAGCGGGTGAGCAGTTCTTC. It encodes CASSPGLAGEQFF.

With regard to this clonotype: The CDR3 carries no conserved terminal phenylalanine or tryptophan, so it likely arises from a read error. V and J are TRBV29-1 and TRBJ1-1, with D tentatively TRBD1 (5 bases). CDR3 length: 13 residues. Germline V gene lookup returns CDR1 SQVTM and CDR2 ANQGSEA. Deletions cut 5 bases from V and 5 bases from J, with 15 bases between. The CDR3 is CSVFYAGLTEAFL. CDR3 bases: TGCAGCGTTTTCTACGCAGGGTTGACTGAAGCTTTCCTT.

V is TRBV9 and J is TRBJ2-1; D could derive from TRBD1 or TRBD2 (5 bases each). The CDR3 totals 18 residues. CDR1 SGDLS and CDR2 YYNGEE come from the germline V gene. Trimming removed 3 bases from V and 2 bases from J, with 21 bases in between. The CDR3 nucleotides read TGTGCCAGCAGCGGCCGGGACCCATGGTTGGGACCCTACAATGAGCAGTTCTTC. This gives the protein CASSGRDPWLGPYNEQFF.

The rearrangement links TRBV30 to TRBJ2-1; D might be TRBD2 (5 bases). Per the germline V gene, CDR1 is GTSNPN and CDR2 is SVGIG (reference sequence). The CDR3 length is 14 residues. The CDR3 sequence: CGGSVGSSYNEQFF. DNA for the CDR3: TGTGGAGGATCGGTGGGGAGCTCCTACAATGAGCAGTTCTTC.

The chain couples TRBV30 to TRBJ1-2; D remains unclear. This CDR3 region has 12 residues. Trimming took 0 bases from V and 7 from J, leaving 9 bases between them. The germline V gene encodes CDR1 GTSNPN and CDR2 SVGIG (reference sequence). The CDR3 spells CAWSVLGGGYTF. CDR3 nucleotides: TGTGCCTGGAGTGTTTTAGGAGGTGGCTACACCTTC. Variable domain in full (rest from reference TRBV30 and TRBJ1-2): SQTIHQWPATLVQPVGSPLSLECTVEGTSNPNLYWYRQAAGRGLQLLFYSVGIGQISSEVPQNLSASRPQDRQFILSSKKLLLSDSGFYLCAWSVLGGGYTFGSGTRLTVV.

V gene TRBV12-3 or TRBV12-4 combines with J gene TRBJ2-7; 8 bases align to TRBD1. Losses at the gene ends were 6 bases for V and 4 bases for J; bases not matched to a gene: 8. The CDR3 contains 14 residues. CDR3 residues: CASSQGQEEYEQYF. The CDR3 coding sequence is TGTGCCAGCAGCCAGGGACAGGAAGAATACGAGCAGTACTTC.

J is TRBJ2-1 and V is TRBV25-1, with TRBD1 identical over 9 bases. This CDR3 comprises 16 residues. The V segment lost 4 bases and the J segment 10 bases; nucleotides outside the gene matches: 14. Per germline, CDR1 MGHDK and CDR2 SYGVNS. The DNA for the CDR3 is TGTGCCAGCAGTGGGTCCCCGGGACAGGGCCCGATGGAGCAGTTCTTC. Protein: CASSGSPGQGPMEQFF.

The chain links TRBV14 to TRBJ2-2; tentative D call: TRBD2 (5 bases). The CDR3 covers 14 residues. V lost 9 bases to trimming and J lost 5 bases, with 16 bases between them. Germline V gene lookup returns CDR1 SGHDN and CDR2 FVKESK. CDR3 DNA: TGTGCCAGTGGAGGTTCCTCTTGGACCGGGGAGCTGTTTTTT. As protein: CASGGSSWTGELFF. Together with reference TRBV14 and TRBJ2-2, the CDR3 gives the full variable domain: EAGVTQFPSHSVIEKGQTVTLRCDPISGHDNLYWYRRVMGKEIKFLLHFVKESKQDESGMPNNRFLAERTGGTYSTLKVQPAELEDSGVYFCASGGSSWTGELFFGEGSRLTVL.